These 11 T cell receptor beta chains were all obtained from the same sample, sequenced in a study of blood T cell dynamics during melanoma immunotherapy. The repertoire was sequenced with immunoSEQ multiplex PCR; TCRdb's copy has only in-frame clones and lacks some. The data show about 9,000 clones, over 75% seen once. Time point meaning: week 3, after first cycle of checkpoint inhibitor. The specimen comprised blood, sampled from a patient treated with checkpoint blockade. These receptors all come from a human donor with melanoma.

This sequence joins TRBV7-2 and TRBJ2-1, with 8 positions matching TRBD2. Germline V gene data show CDR1 as SGHTA and CDR2 as FQGNSA. The length of the CDR3 is 15 residues. V shed 0 bases and J 2 bases; nucleotides not matched to a gene: 0. In nucleotides, the CDR3 is TGTGCCAGCAGCTTAGCCGGGGGGGCCTACAATGAGCAGTTCTTC. This sequence encodes CASSLAGGAYNEQFF.

This clone has a single count. The gene calls are TRBV5-1 and TRBJ2-1, with 7 bases that match TRBD2. With 4 bases clipped from V and 5 bases from J, the junction kept 15 bases outside the gene matches. The CDR3 sequence is 17 residues long. Germline CDR1 SGHRS, CDR2 YFSETQ. CDR3 residues: CASSPLGWGGINNEQFF. The DNA of the CDR3 is TGCGCCAGCAGCCCTCTCGGTTGGGGGGGGATTAACAATGAGCAGTTCTTC.

The chain employs TRBV5-8 and TRBJ2-7; 10 nucleotides line up with TRBD1. Germline CDR1 SGHTS, CDR2 YDEGEE. With 7 bases clipped from V and 6 bases from J, the junction kept 4 bases outside the gene matches. This CDR3 is 12 amino acids long. CDR3 coding DNA: TGTGCCAGCGGACAGGGGGTCGGCGAGCAGTACTTC. This translates into CASGQGVGEQYF.

The V and J genes are TRBV27 and TRBJ2-5, with D maybe TRBD2 (5 bases). The J call could be wrong; TRBJ2-7 is a better fit for the DNA end. This CDR3 is 14 amino acids long. Germline V lookup: CDR1 MNHEY, CDR2 SMNVEV (reference sequence). The DNA of the CDR3 is TGTGCCAGCAGTCCGAATACTCCACGGGGCGAGCAGTACTTC. Translated, it gives CASSPNTPRGEQYF.

The rearrangement links TRBV7-9 to TRBJ2-1; 9 positions match TRBD1. V lost 1 base to trimming and J lost 4 bases; unmatched junction nucleotides: 5. The germline gives CDR1 SEHNR, CDR2 FQNEAQ (reference sequence). The CDR3 runs 16 residues. CDR3 nucleotides: TGTGCCAGCAGCTTAGAAGGGACAGGGCCTTACAATGAGCAGTTCTTC. This translates into CASSLEGTGPYNEQFF. The full variable domain, its missing parts supplied by reference TRBV7-9 and TRBJ2-1, is DTGVSQNPRHKITKRGQNVTFRCDPISEHNRLYWYRQTLGQGPEFLTYFQNEAQLEKSRLLSDRFSAERPKGSFSTLEIQRTEQGDSAMYLCASSLEGTGPYNEQFFGPGTRLTVL.

This clone has just one count. This chain uses TRBV11-1 with TRBJ2-5, with 8 bases lining up with TRBD1. The J call may be incorrect, as the DNA end agrees better with TRBJ2-7. The germline V gene encodes CDR1 SGHAT and CDR2 FQDESV (reference sequence). CDR3 size: 16 residues. The CDR3 protein is CASSLTPSGQGAEQYF. The CDR3 DNA follows: TGTGCCAGCAGCTTAACCCCCTCTGGACAGGGTGCCGAGCAGTACTTC.

This chain uses TRBV2 with TRBJ1-3; TRBD1 matches 10 bases. Looked up from germline, CDR1 is SNHLY and CDR2 is FYNNEI. Trimming at V came to 2 bases and at J to 4 bases, leaving 11 bases not matched to a gene. This CDR3 has 18 amino acids. Written as DNA, the CDR3 is TGTGCCAGCAGTGAAACGGTCCTAGGGACAGGGGAGGGAAACACCATATATTTT. This encodes CASSETVLGTGEGNTIYF.

The genes are TRBV6-1 and TRBJ2-7, with 14 bases aligning to TRBD2. The CDR3 sequence is 17 residues long. Per the germline V gene, CDR1 is MNHNS and CDR2 is SASEGT. Losses at the gene ends were 3 bases for V and 8 bases for J; bases not matched to a gene: 12. CDR3 in DNA: TGTGCCAGCAGTGACCTCGGACTAGCGGGGGGCTCTACGCAGCAGTACTTC. This gives the protein CASSDLGLAGGSTQQYF.

The genes are TRBV6-1 and TRBJ1-5; unclear D gene. The CDR3 loop spans 14 amino acids. CDR1 and CDR2 from the germline V gene are MNHNS and SASEGT. V lost 5 bases and J lost 1, with 9 bases in between. The CDR3 sequence is CASSISGSNQPQHF. The CDR3 DNA is TGTGCCAGCAGTATTTCAGGCAGCAATCAGCCCCAGCATTTT.

The chain joins TRBV7-2 to TRBJ1-2; 9 bases map to TRBD1. Trimming cost V 5 bases and J 4 bases; bases outside gene matches: 5. Germline V gene data show CDR1 as SGHTA and CDR2 as FQGNSA. This CDR3 region has 14 residues. CDR3 region: CASSPQTGGYGYTF. As DNA, the CDR3 is TGTGCCAGCAGCCCCCAGACAGGGGGCTATGGCTACACCTTC.

This rearrangement joins TRBV11-3 to TRBJ2-3; TRBD2 agrees at 8 bases. V trimming: 5 bases; J trimming: 1 base; junction bases outside the gene matches: 8. CDR3 length equals 16 residues. Per the germline V gene, CDR1 is SGHNT and CDR2 is YENEEA. In nucleotides, the CDR3 is TGTGCCAGCAGCCTCCGGGGTAGCGGGGGCACAGATACGCAGTATTTT. Translation gives CASSLRGSGGTDTQYF. The full variable domain, its missing parts supplied by reference TRBV11-3 and TRBJ2-3, is EAGVVQSPRYKIIEKKQPVAFWCNPISGHNTLYWYLQNLGQGPELLIRYENEEAVDDSQLPKDRFSAERLKGVDSTLKIQPAELGDSAVYLCASSLRGSGGTDTQYFGPGTRLTVL.